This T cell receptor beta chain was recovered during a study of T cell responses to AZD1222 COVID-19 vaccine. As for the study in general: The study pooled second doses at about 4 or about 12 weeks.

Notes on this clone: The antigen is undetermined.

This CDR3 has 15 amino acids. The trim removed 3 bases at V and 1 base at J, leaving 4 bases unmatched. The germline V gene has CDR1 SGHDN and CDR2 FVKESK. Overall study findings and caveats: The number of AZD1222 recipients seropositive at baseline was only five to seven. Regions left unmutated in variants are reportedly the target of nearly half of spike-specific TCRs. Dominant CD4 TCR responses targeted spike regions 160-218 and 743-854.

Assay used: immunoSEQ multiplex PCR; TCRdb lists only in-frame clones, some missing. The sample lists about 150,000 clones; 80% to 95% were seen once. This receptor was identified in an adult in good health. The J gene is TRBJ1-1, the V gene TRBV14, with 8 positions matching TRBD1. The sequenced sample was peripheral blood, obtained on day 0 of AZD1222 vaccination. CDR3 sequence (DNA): TGTGCCAGCAGCCAGACCAGGGGGCCGAACACTGAAGCTTTCTTT. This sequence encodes CASSQTRGPNTEAFF.